These 18 T cell receptor beta chains share one sample of origin, sequenced in a study of blood T cell repertoires in COVID-19. Measured with immunoSEQ multiplex PCR; TCRdb has only the in-frame clones, and not every one. This sample has 200,000 to 250,000 clones, with 75% to 85% found just once. Specimen: peripheral blood. These receptors were collected from a woman in her forties who had recovered from COVID-19.

As for this clone: One end of the junction does not line up with germline, which may come from a read error. The CDR3 DNA reads TGTGCTAGCAGCTTAGGGCTAGCGGGTAGTGAGCAGTTCTTC. Protein: CASSLGLAGSEQFF. The chain joins TRBV7-7 to TRBJ2-1; 8 positions agree with TRBD2. CDR1 is SSHAT, CDR2 FNYEAQ, per germline (reference sequence). The CDR3 is made up of 14 amino acids.

The gene calls are TRBV19 and TRBJ2-3, with TRBD2 identical over 10 bases. Germline V gives CDR1 LNHDA, CDR2 SQIVND (reference sequence). This CDR3 has 14 residues. After removal of 7 bases from V and 5 bases from J, the junction contained 6 bases not matched to a gene. Here the CDR3 DNA reads TGTGCCAGTAACAGCGGGGGGGCCATAGATACGCAGTATTTT. Translation: CASNSGGAIDTQYF.

The gene calls are TRBV12-5 and TRBJ2-3; 11 bases are a match to TRBD2. CDR1 LGHNT and CDR2 FRNRAP come from the germline V gene. With V trimmed by 1 base and J by 0 bases, 9 bases remained unmatched. CDR3 size: 19 residues. In nucleotides, the CDR3 is TGTGCTAGTGGTTTGGCCGACAAGGCTAGCGGGGGGAGCACAGATACGCAGTATTTT. Its protein product is CASGLADKASGGSTDTQYF.

This chain uses TRBV18 with TRBJ1-5; 8 bases line up with TRBD1. The CDR3 spans 15 residues. Trimming cost V 6 bases and J 5 bases; bases outside gene matches: 9. Germline V gene lookup returns CDR1 KGHSH and CDR2 LQKENI. The CDR3 coding sequence is TGTGCCAGCTCCCCCGGGACAGGAGGGTATCAGCCCCAGCATTTT. This translates into CASSPGTGGYQPQHF.

The rearrangement joins TRBV2 to TRBJ1-5; D not certain. This CDR3 has 14 residues. Germline CDR1 SNHLY, CDR2 FYNNEI. Deletions cut 7 bases from V and 0 bases from J, with 10 bases between. This chain's CDR3 is CASTLEYSNQPQHF. The CDR3 region has the DNA TGTGCCAGCACCTTAGAATATAGCAATCAGCCCCAGCATTTT. The variable domain in full, with the rest retrieved from reference TRBV2 and TRBJ1-5, is EPEVTQTPSHQVTQMGQEVILRCVPISNHLYFYWYRQILGQKVEFLVSFYNNEISEKSEIFDDQFSVERPDGSNFTLKIRSTKLEDSAMYFCASTLEYSNQPQHFGDGTRLSIL.

This chain links TRBV11-2 with TRBJ2-1, with 11 bases fitting TRBD1. V gave up 4 bases and J gave up 10 bases; unmatched junction bases: 3. Germline CDR1 reads SGHAT; CDR2 reads FQNNGV. There are 13 residues in the CDR3. Here the CDR3 reads CASSSGTGGEQFF. In DNA form, the CDR3 reads TGTGCCAGCAGCTCCGGGACAGGGGGGGAGCAGTTCTTC.

The chain couples TRBV27 to TRBJ1-2; TRBD1 might be the D (5 bases). The CDR3 has 18 residues. Per germline, CDR1 MNHEY and CDR2 SMNVEV (reference sequence). V lost 3 bases and J 0 bases, leaving 20 bases between the germline ends. The CDR3 coding sequence is TGTGCCAGCAGTTTTAGCTATCAGGGTTCCGGACCTAACTATGGCTACACCTTC. It codes for CASSFSYQGSGPNYGYTF.

The chain links TRBV9 to TRBJ2-1; D is uncertain. Germline lookup yields CDR1 SGDLS and CDR2 YYNGEE. Trimming removed 0 bases from V and 7 bases from J, with 11 bases in between. The CDR3 is 14 residues long. The CDR3 DNA reads as TGTGCCAGCAGCGTAGCCTCGCAGTGGAATGAGCAGTTCTTC. It codes for CASSVASQWNEQFF.

The J gene is TRBJ2-5, the V gene TRBV18; TRBD1 aligns across 7 bases. The CDR3 spans 16 residues. After removal of 4 bases from V and 3 bases from J, the junction contained 11 bases not matched to a gene. Per germline, CDR1 KGHSH and CDR2 LQKENI. CDR3 sequence: CASSQMETGIEETQYF. The CDR3 DNA sequence: TGTGCCAGCTCACAAATGGAGACAGGGATAGAAGAGACCCAGTACTTC.

This clone was seen once. The chain employs TRBV7-9 and TRBJ2-3, with a possible D match to TRBD2 (5 bases). Trimming cost V 6 bases and J 2 bases, with 15 bases left between them. The CDR3 has 15 residues. The germline V gene has CDR1 SEHNR and CDR2 FQNEAQ (reference sequence). CDR3 in amino acids: CASRRPGTSTDTQYF. The CDR3 DNA reads as TGTGCCAGCAGACGTCCGGGAACCTCCACAGATACGCAGTATTTT.

Worth noting for this clone: A much larger clone differs from this one at a single base, so this may be a read error. Here the CDR3 reads CASSQSYEQYF. The CDR3 bases are TGTGCCAGCAGCCAATCCTACGAGCAGTACTTC. This rearrangement joins TRBV11-2 to TRBJ2-7, with no clear D. Germline V gene data show CDR1 as SGHAT and CDR2 as FQNNGV. The CDR3 loop spans 11 amino acids. V was shortened by 5 bases and J by 1 base, with 3 bases between the two germline ends. Supplemented by reference TRBV11-2 and TRBJ2-7, the full variable domain reads EAGVAQSPRYKIIEKRQSVAFWCNPISGHATLYWYQQILGQGPKLLIQFQNNGVVDDSQLPKDRFSAERLKGVDSTLKIQPAKLEDSAVYLCASSQSYEQYFGPGTRLTVT.

The chain employs TRBV4-1 and TRBJ2-1, with TRBD1 matching 11 bases. There are 21 residues in the CDR3. CDR1 is MGHRA, CDR2 YSYEKL, per germline. Trimming removed 0 bases from V and 2 bases from J; junction bases left unmatched: 15. Written as DNA, the CDR3 is TGCGCCAGCAGCCAAGAAGTGGGGGACAGGGGGAGACTGTTCGCCTACAATGAGCAGTTCTTC. Encoded protein: CASSQEVGDRGRLFAYNEQFF.

The chain carries TRBV5-8 and TRBJ1-5, with D hard to call. Trimming took off 1 base at V and 2 bases at J, with 13 bases between the two ends. Germline V CDR1 and CDR2: SGHTS, YDEGEE. The CDR3 consists of 16 residues. Here the CDR3 reads CASSLLGEWGNQPQHF. The DNA of the CDR3 is TGTGCCAGCAGCTTGTTAGGAGAATGGGGCAATCAGCCCCAGCATTTT.

A single count supports this clone. The chain couples TRBV27 to TRBJ1-5; D may be TRBD1 (5 bases). Trimming shortened V by 3 bases and J by 1 base, and 16 bases separated the two germline ends. Germline loops: CDR1 MNHEY, CDR2 SMNVEV (reference sequence). This CDR3 contains 17 residues. The CDR3 sequence is CASSLTRTPWSNQPQHF. CDR3 nucleotide sequence: TGTGCCAGCAGTTTGACTCGGACACCTTGGAGCAATCAGCCCCAGCATTTT.

This chain uses TRBV7-2 with TRBJ2-5; D may be TRBD2 (6 bases). The CDR3 runs 14 residues. V was pared by 3 bases and J by 9 bases, with 17 bases between. CDR1 is SGHTA and CDR2 is FQGNSA in the germline V gene. The CDR3 protein is CASSFGPPPGAQYF. CDR3 DNA sequence: TGTGCCAGCAGCTTCGGACCCCCCCCGGGGGCCCAGTACTTC.

This chain uses TRBV7-2 with TRBJ2-3; TRBD2 aligns across 7 bases. V was pared by 7 bases and J by 0 bases, with 7 bases of the junction left unmatched. CDR3 length: 15 amino acids. From germline, CDR1 is SGHTA and CDR2 FQGNSA. The CDR3 DNA reads TGTGCCAGCACTAGGGGAGGGGCTAGCACAGATACGCAGTATTTT. Its translation is CASTRGGASTDTQYF.

The V call is TRBV5-1, the J call TRBJ1-1; D perhaps matches TRBD1 (5 bases). The CDR3 contains 14 residues. The V and J ends lost 6 bases and 1 base respectively, with 13 bases between them. From germline, CDR1 is SGHRS and CDR2 YFSETQ. The CDR3 here is CASKTQVENTEAFF. Written as DNA, the CDR3 is TGCGCCAGCAAAACACAGGTTGAGAACACTGAAGCTTTCTTT.

This clone was counted a single time. This chain joins TRBV18 and TRBJ1-1; D is perhaps TRBD1 (6 bases). Trimming removed 2 bases at V and 8 bases at J, with 15 bases between. Germline CDR1 is KGHSH and CDR2 is LQKENI. The CDR3 runs to 14 residues. CDR3 in DNA: TGTGCCAGCTCACCAGGGAGGGACACAAACGAAGCTTTCTTT. Residues: CASSPGRDTNEAFF. Together with reference TRBV18 and TRBJ1-1, the CDR3 gives the full variable domain: NAGVMQNPRHLVRRRGQEARLRCSPMKGHSHVYWYRQLPEEGLKFMVYLQKENIIDESGMPKERFSAEFPKEGPSILRIQQVVRGDSAAYFCASSPGRDTNEAFFGQGTRLTVV.